These T cell receptor beta chains were read from a single sample in a study of blood T cell repertoires in COVID-19. Profiling relied on immunoSEQ multiplex PCR, and the TCRdb table lists in-frame clones only, not all of them. The sample includes roughly 200,000 clones, around 80% of them seen just once. The material sequenced was peripheral blood. The source of these receptors is a man aged 45-65 years who had recovered from COVID-19. CDR3s include the opening cysteine and the closing phenylalanine or tryptophan. The order of the fields is D gene, J gene, clone size, V gene, CDR3 protein, CDR3 DNA. A D gene is named only where the DNA matches it firmly. Size values are once, few and many counts, or a class for expanded clones, and some rows have none.

NA | TRBJ2-3 | NA | TRBV6-1 | CASSEVGQLDTQYF | TGTGCCAGCAGTGAAGTCGGTCAACTAGATACGCAGTATTTT
NA | TRBJ2-3 | few | TRBV10-3 | CAIGENTDTQYF | TGTGCCATCGGGGAGAACACAGATACGCAGTATTTT
NA | TRBJ1-2 | many | TRBV12-3/TRBV12-4 | CASSLLANYGYTF | TGTGCCAGCAGTCTATTAGCTAACTATGGCTACACCTTC
TRBD2 | TRBJ2-3 | NA | TRBV28 | CASASKYSGTSGKKSFEADTQYF | TGTGCCAGCGCATCAAAATACAGCGGGACTAGCGGCAAGAAGAGCTTCGAAGCAGATACGCAGTATTTT
NA | TRBJ2-1 | NA | TRBV5-1 | CASREVQSNEQFF | TGCGCCAGCAGGGAGGTACAGAGCAATGAGCAGTTCTTC
TRBD1 | TRBJ2-4 | NA | TRBV2 | CASSLVPGTEKNIQYF | TGTGCCAGTTCCCTAGTGCCCGGGACAGAAAAAAACATTCAGTACTTC
NA | TRBJ1-4 | NA | TRBV9 | CASSEEPEEKLFF | TGTGCCAGCAGCGAGGAGCCGGAGGAAAAACTGTTTTTT
NA | TRBJ2-7 | NA | TRBV25-1 | CASSGGPGEQYF | TGTGCCAGCAGTGGGGGGCCGGGCGAGCAGTACTTC
NA | TRBJ1-6 | NA | TRBV7-9 | CASSLSVYNSPLHF | TGTGCCAGCAGCTTATCTGTGTATAATTCACCCCTCCACTTT
TRBD1 | TRBJ2-1 | NA | TRBV5-4 | CASSPGQGLDNEQFF | TGTGCCAGCAGCCCAGGACAGGGATTGGACAATGAGCAGTTCTTC
TRBD1 | TRBJ2-7 | NA | TRBV4-1 | CASSREEWATGSLHEQYF | TGCGCCAGCAGTCGCGAAGAATGGGCGACAGGGAGTTTGCACGAGCAGTACTTC
NA | TRBJ2-5 | NA | TRBV20-1 | CSASGGETQYF | TGCAGTGCTAGTGGCGGAGAGACCCAGTACTTC
TRBD2 | TRBJ2-1 | NA | TRBV27 | CASRTGTRIFEQFF | TGTGCCAGCCGTACCGGGACTAGGATTTTTGAGCAGTTCTTC
NA | TRBJ1-1 | NA | TRBV30 | CAWSHEDTEAFF | TGTGCCTGGAGTCACGAGGACACTGAAGCTTTCTTT
NA | TRBJ1-5 | NA | TRBV2 | CASNIFGRPQHF | TGTGCCAGCAATATATTCGGGAGGCCCCAGCATTTT
TRBD2 | TRBJ2-3 | many | TRBV4-1 | CASSQGTSEDTQYF | TGCGCCAGCAGCCAAGGGACTAGCGAAGATACGCAGTATTTT
TRBD1 | TRBJ1-5 | NA | TRBV24-1 | CATSDLGQGAASAQHF | TGTGCCACCAGTGATTTGGGACAGGGAGCAGCATCGGCCCAGCATTTT
TRBD1 | TRBJ2-1 | NA | TRBV6-5 | CASSSTGQGSYNEQFF | TGTGCCAGCAGTTCGACGGGACAGGGGTCCTACAATGAGCAGTTCTTC
NA | TRBJ1-1 | many | TRBV27 | CASSLIGDFMNTEAFF | TGTGCCAGCAGTTTAATCGGAGATTTCATGAACACTGAAGCTTTCTTT
TRBD1 | TRBJ2-1 | once | TRBV11-2 | CASSPYRGQNEQFF | TGTGCCAGCAGCCCTTACAGGGGTCAGAATGAGCAGTTCTTC
TRBD2 | TRBJ2-3 | NA | TRBV2 | CASRGRGLAGKTSTDTQYF | TGTGCCAGCAGGGGGAGGGGTCTAGCGGGAAAAACTAGCACAGATACGCAGTATTTT
NA | TRBJ1-6 | NA | TRBV2 | CASRYRSPLHF | TGTGCCAGCCGATACAGGTCACCCCTCCACTTT
NA | TRBJ2-2 | NA | TRBV6-5 | CASRNPANTGELFF | TGTGCCAGCAGGAATCCAGCGAACACCGGGGAGCTGTTTTTT
TRBD1 | TRBJ1-2 | NA | TRBV19 | CANQGARGYGYTF | TGTGCCAATCAGGGGGCGAGGGGCTATGGCTACACCTTC
NA | TRBJ2-7 | once | TRBV10-3 | CAISTPRATTEEQYF | TGTGCCATCAGTACCCCCAGGGCGACAACGGAAGAGCAGTACTTC
NA | TRBJ2-3 | NA | TRBV3-1/TRBV3-2 | CASSQESRSWDTQYF | TGTGCCAGCAGCCAAGAGTCCCGGAGCTGGGATACGCAGTATTTT
NA | TRBJ1-5 | NA | TRBV7-2 | CASSLPGQPQHF | TGTGCCAGCAGCTTACCGGGTCAGCCCCAGCATTTT
TRBD2 | TRBJ2-7 | NA | TRBV9 | CASSVASGEVPYEQYF | TGTGCCAGCAGCGTAGCTAGCGGGGAAGTTCCCTACGAGCAGTACTTC
NA | TRBJ2-7 | NA | TRBV19 | CASSMPSEDYEQYF | TGTGCCAGTAGTATGCCATCGGAGGACTACGAGCAGTACTTC